Shown below are 5 T cell receptor beta chains from a single sample sequenced in a study of blood T cell repertoires in COVID-19. Measured with immunoSEQ multiplex PCR; TCRdb has only the in-frame clones, and not every one. This table holds approximately 6,000 clones, roughly 90% found once. Sequenced material: peripheral blood. Every receptor here comes from a human donor in a cohort sampled during active COVID-19.

The chain uses TRBV2 and TRBJ1-1, with D possibly TRBD1 on 5 matching bases. CDR3 length equals 13 residues. V lost 4 bases and J lost 1, with 7 bases in between. Germline CDR1 is SNHLY and CDR2 is FYNNEI. The CDR3 DNA reads as TGTGCCAGCAGTGTACAGGAGAACACTGAAGCTTTCTTT. Its translation: CASSVQENTEAFF.

V gene TRBV6-5 combines with J gene TRBJ1-6; no clear D gene. V was trimmed by 2 bases and J by 10 bases, leaving 9 bases between them. Per germline, CDR1 MNHEY and CDR2 SVGAGI. The CDR3 sequence is 13 residues long. Here the CDR3 DNA reads TGTGCCAGCAGTTACAGGGAGGGATCACCCCTCCACTTT. Protein: CASSYREGSPLHF.

The genes are TRBV29-1 and TRBJ1-1; TRBD1 might be the D (6 bases). The CDR3 is 13 amino acids. Germline lookup yields CDR1 SQVTM and CDR2 ANQGSEA. Trimming left V 6 bases short and J 1 base short, with 12 bases between. CDR3 region: CSVAGQRNTEAFF. CDR3 nucleotides: TGCAGCGTCGCCGGACAGCGGAACACTGAAGCTTTCTTT.

CDR3 in DNA: TGTGCCAATACCGGGACAGGGGGTCGTGGCTACACCTTC. Translation: CANTGTGGRGYTF. The V call is TRBV12-3 or TRBV12-4, the J call TRBJ1-2, with 11 bases identical to TRBD1. The CDR3 spans 13 residues. V was clipped by 10 bases and J by 7 bases; unmatched bases: 8.

The chain combines TRBV7-9 with TRBJ1-5; D possibly corresponds to TRBD1 (5 bases). Germline V gene sequence: CDR1 SEHNR, CDR2 FQNEAQ (reference sequence). V lost 1 base to trimming and J lost 2 bases, with 6 bases between them. The CDR3 is 14 amino acids. DNA of the CDR3: TGTGCCAGCAGCTTAGAAGGGGGCAATCAGCCCCAGCATTTT. As protein: CASSLEGGNQPQHF.